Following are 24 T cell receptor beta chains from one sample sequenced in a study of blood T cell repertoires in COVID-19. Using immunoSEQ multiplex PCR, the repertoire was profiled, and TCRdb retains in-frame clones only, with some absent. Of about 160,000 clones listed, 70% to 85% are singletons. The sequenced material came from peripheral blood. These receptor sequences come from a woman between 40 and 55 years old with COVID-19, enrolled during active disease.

Here the CDR3 DNA reads TGTGCCAGCAGCACAACCGGGACTAGCGGGAGGGCCCTTTTGTTCTTC. This sequence encodes CASSTTGTSGRALLFF. The rearrangement uses TRBV27 and TRBJ2-1; TRBD2 matches 16 bases. The CDR3 sequence is 16 residues long. Germline CDR1 MNHEY, CDR2 SMNVEV (reference sequence). V shed 6 bases, J shed 15 bases, and the junction held 14 bases outside the gene matches.

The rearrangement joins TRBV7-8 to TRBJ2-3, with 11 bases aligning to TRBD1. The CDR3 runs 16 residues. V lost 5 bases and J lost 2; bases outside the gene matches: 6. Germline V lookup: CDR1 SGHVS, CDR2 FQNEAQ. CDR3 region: CASSPGTGGYTDTQYF. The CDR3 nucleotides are TGTGCCAGCAGCCCCGGGACAGGGGGTTACACAGATACGCAGTATTTT.

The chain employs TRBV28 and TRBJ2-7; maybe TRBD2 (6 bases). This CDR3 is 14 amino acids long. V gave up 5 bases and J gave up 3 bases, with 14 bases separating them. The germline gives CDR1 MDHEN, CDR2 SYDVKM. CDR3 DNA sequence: TGTGCCAGCAGTCTGCCCGGGAGCTACTACGAGCAGTACTTC. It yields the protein CASSLPGSYYEQYF.

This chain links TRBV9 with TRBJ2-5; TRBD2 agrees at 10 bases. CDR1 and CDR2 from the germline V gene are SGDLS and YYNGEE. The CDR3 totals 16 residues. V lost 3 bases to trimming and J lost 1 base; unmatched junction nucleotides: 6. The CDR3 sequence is CASSEGLAQSQETQYF. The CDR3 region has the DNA TGTGCCAGCAGCGAGGGACTAGCGCAATCCCAAGAGACCCAGTACTTC.

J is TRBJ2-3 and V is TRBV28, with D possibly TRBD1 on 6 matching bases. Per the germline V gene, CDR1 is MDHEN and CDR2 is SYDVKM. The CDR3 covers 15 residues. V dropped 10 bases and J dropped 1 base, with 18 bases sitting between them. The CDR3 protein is CATKKGDRGTDTQYF. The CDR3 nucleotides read TGTGCCACCAAGAAGGGGGATCGGGGCACAGATACGCAGTATTTT.

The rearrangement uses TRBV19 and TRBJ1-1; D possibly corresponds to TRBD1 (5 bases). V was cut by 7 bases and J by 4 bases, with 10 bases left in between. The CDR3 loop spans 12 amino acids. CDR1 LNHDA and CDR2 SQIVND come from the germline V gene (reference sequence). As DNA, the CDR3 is TGTGCCAGTAAAGCCGGGGGCACTGAAGCTTTCTTT. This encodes CASKAGGTEAFF.

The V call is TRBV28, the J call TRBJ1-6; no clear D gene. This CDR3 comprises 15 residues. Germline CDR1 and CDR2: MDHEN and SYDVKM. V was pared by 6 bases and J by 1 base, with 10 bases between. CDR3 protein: CASRSRGSYNSPLHF. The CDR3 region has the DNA TGTGCCAGCAGATCCCGGGGATCCTATAATTCACCCCTCCACTTT.

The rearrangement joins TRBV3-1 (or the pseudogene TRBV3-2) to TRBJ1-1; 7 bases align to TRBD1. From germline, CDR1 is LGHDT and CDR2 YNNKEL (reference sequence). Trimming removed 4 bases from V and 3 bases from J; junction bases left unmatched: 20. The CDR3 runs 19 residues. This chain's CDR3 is CASSLRKPDRLIEYTEAFF. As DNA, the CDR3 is TGTGCCAGCAGCCTAAGAAAACCGGACAGGTTGATAGAGTACACTGAAGCTTTCTTT.

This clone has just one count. CDR3 nucleotides: TGTGCCAGCAGTCCTGGGACAGGGGCATCCCGCTATGGCTACACCTTC. It is translated as CASSPGTGASRYGYTF. This chain links TRBV28 with TRBJ1-2, with 10 positions matching TRBD1. V lost 5 bases and J lost 4; bases outside the gene matches: 10. The CDR3 covers 16 residues. CDR1 and CDR2 from the germline V gene are MDHEN and SYDVKM.

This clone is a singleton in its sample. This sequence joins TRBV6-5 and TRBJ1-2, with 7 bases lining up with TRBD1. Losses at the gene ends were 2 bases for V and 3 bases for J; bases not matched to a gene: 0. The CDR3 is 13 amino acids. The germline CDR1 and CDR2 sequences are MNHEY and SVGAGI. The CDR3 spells CASSYGTDYGYTF. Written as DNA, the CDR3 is TGTGCCAGCAGTTACGGGACAGACTATGGCTACACCTTC.

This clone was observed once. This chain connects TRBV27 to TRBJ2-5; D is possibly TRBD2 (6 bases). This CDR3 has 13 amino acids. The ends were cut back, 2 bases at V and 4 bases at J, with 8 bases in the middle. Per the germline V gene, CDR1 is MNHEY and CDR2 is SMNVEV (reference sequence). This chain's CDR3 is CASSLRGGETQYF. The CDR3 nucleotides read TGTGCCAGCAGTTTAAGGGGAGGAGAGACCCAGTACTTC.

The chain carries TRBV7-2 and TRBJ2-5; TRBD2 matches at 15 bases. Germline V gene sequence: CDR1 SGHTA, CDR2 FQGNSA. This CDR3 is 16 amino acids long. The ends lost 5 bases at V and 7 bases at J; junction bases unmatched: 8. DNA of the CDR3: TGTGCCAGCAGCAGATGGACTAGCGGGAGGGCCGTGACCCAGTACTTC. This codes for CASSRWTSGRAVTQYF.

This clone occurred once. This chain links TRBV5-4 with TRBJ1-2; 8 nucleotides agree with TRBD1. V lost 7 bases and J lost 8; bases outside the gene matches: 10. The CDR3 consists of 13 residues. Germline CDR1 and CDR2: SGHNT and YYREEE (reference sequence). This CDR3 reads CASHDRGGRGYTF. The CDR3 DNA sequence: TGTGCCAGCCACGACAGGGGCGGTAGAGGCTACACCTTC. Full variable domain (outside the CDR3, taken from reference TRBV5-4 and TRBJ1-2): ETGVTQSPTHLIKTRGQQVTLRCSSQSGHNTVSWYQQALGQGPQFIFQYYREEENGRGNFPPRFSGLQFPNYSSELNVNALELDDSALYLCASHDRGGRGYTFGSGTRLTVV.

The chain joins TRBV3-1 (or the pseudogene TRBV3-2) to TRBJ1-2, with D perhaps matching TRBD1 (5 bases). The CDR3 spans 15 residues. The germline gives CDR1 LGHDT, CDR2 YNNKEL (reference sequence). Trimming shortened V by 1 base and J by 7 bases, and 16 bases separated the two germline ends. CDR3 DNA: TGTGCCAGCAGCCAAGGGACAAGGAGAATGAGTGGCTACACCTTC. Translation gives CASSQGTRRMSGYTF.

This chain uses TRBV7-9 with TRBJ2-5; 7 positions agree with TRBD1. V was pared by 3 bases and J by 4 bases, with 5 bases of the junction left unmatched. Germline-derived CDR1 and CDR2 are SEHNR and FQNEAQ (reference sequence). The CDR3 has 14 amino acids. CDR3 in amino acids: CASSFPGTVETQYF. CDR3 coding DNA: TGTGCCAGCAGCTTCCCCGGGACAGTAGAGACCCAGTACTTC.

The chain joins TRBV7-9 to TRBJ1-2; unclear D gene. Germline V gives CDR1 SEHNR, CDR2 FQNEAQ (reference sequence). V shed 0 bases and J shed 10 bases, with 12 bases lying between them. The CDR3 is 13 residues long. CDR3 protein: CASSLAAAGSYTF. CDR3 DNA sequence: TGTGCCAGCAGCTTAGCAGCTGCGGGGTCCTACACCTTC.

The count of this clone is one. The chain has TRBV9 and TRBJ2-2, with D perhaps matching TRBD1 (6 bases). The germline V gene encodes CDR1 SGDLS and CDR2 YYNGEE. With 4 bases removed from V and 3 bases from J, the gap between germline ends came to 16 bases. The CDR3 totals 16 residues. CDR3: CASSPTGTPDTGELFF. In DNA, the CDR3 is TGTGCCAGCAGCCCAACGGGGACACCCGACACCGGGGAGCTGTTTTTT. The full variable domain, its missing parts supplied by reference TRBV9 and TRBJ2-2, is DSGVTQTPKHLITATGQRVTLRCSPRSGDLSVYWYQQSLDQGLQFLIQYYNGEERAKGNILERFSAQQFPDLHSELNLSSLELGDSALYFCASSPTGTPDTGELFFGEGSRLTVL.

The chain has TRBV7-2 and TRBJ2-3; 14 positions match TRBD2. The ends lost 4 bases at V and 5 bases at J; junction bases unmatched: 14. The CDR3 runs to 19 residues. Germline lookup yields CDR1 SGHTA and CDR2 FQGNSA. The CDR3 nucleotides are TGTGCCAGCAGCTCCCCCGGACTAGCGGGGGGTTCGACTTTAGATACGCAGTATTTT. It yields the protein CASSSPGLAGGSTLDTQYF.

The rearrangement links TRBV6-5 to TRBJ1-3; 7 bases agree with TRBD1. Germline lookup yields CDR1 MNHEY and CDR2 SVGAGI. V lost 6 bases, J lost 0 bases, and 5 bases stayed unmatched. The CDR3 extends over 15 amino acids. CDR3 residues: CASREDRYSGNTIYF. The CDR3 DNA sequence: TGTGCCAGCAGGGAGGACAGGTACTCTGGAAACACCATATATTTT.

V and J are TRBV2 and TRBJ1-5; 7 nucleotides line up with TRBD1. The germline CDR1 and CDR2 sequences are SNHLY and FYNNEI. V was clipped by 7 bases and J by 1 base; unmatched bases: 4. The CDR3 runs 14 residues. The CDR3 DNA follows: TGTGCCAGCAATGACAGGGCGAGCAATCAGCCCCAGCATTTT. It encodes CASNDRASNQPQHF.

The CDR3 region is CASSPWGASGNEQFF. CDR3 sequence (DNA): TGCGCCAGCAGCCCGTGGGGTGCTAGCGGCAATGAGCAGTTCTTC. The chain combines TRBV4-1 with TRBJ2-1; 7 nucleotides align to TRBD2. CDR3 length: 15 residues. The trim removed 4 bases at V and 6 bases at J, leaving 9 bases unmatched. Germline V gene data show CDR1 as MGHRA and CDR2 as YSYEKL.

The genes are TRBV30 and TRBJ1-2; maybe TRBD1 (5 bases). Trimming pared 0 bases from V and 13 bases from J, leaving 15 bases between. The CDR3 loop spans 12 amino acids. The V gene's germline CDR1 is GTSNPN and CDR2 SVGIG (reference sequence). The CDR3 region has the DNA TGTGCCTGGAGTGTACAGGATGGGGCACTCACCTTC. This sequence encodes CAWSVQDGALTF.

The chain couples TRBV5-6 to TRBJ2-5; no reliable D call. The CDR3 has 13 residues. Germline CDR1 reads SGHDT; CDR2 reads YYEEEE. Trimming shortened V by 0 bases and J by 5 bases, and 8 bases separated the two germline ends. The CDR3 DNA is TGTGCCAGCAGCTTGGGGTCCGGGGAGACCCAGTACTTC. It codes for CASSLGSGETQYF.

Here the CDR3 reads CASSPDRLVPEAFF. In DNA, the CDR3 is TGTGCCAGCAGCCCGGACAGGTTGGTCCCTGAAGCTTTCTTT. This chain joins TRBV27 and TRBJ1-1; 7 bases agree with TRBD1. This CDR3 contains 14 residues. The junction had 10 bases not matched to a gene; V was cut back by 6 bases and J by 6 bases. Per the germline V gene, CDR1 is MNHEY and CDR2 is SMNVEV (reference sequence).